The 30 T cell receptor beta chains reported below all come from one sample, sequenced in a study of T cells and copy number aberrations in small-cell lung cancer. The method was immunoSEQ multiplex PCR; TCRdb's version includes in-frame clones alone and lacks a portion of them. This sample has under 7,000 clones, with roughly 76% found just once. The source material was tumor tissue. Every receptor here comes from a man aged 45-65 years with small cell lung cancer.

The gene calls are TRBV25-1 and TRBJ1-5; TRBD1 might be the D (5 bases). Trimming pared 3 bases from V and 5 bases from J, leaving 14 bases between. This CDR3 region has 15 residues. The germline gives CDR1 MGHDK, CDR2 SYGVNS. The CDR3 loop reads CASSDDLAGDQPQHF. For the CDR3, the DNA is TGTGCCAGCAGTGACGATCTTGCGGGGGATCAGCCCCAGCATTTT.

This clone was recorded only once. The chain links TRBV11-2 to TRBJ1-4; D gene ambiguous. CDR1 and CDR2 (germline): SGHAT, FQNNGV. V lost 0 bases to trimming and J lost 4 bases, with 9 bases between them. This CDR3 is built from 15 residues. This CDR3 reads CASSLEITVNEKLFF. In DNA form, the CDR3 reads TGTGCCAGCAGCTTAGAGATCACAGTTAATGAAAAACTGTTTTTT.

The rearrangement links TRBV6-1 to TRBJ2-5; D is unresolved. CDR3 length: 13 residues. Trimming shortened V by 2 bases and J by 2 bases, and 6 bases separated the two germline ends. CDR1 is MNHNS, CDR2 SASEGT, per germline. Here the CDR3 reads CASSETHQETQYF. CDR3 DNA sequence: TGTGCCAGCAGTGAAACGCATCAAGAGACCCAGTACTTC.

The chain has TRBV7-3 and TRBJ1-3, with D perhaps matching TRBD1 (5 bases). The CDR3 is made up of 14 amino acids. Germline V gene data show CDR1 as SGHTA and CDR2 as FQGTGA. V was pared by 5 bases and J by 4 bases, with 12 bases between. The CDR3 here is CASSAGDGGNTIYF. CDR3 in DNA: TGTGCCAGCAGCGCCGGGGACGGGGGAAACACCATATATTTT.

The rearrangement joins TRBV5-1 to TRBJ2-5; D is undetermined. Looked up from germline, CDR1 is SGHRS and CDR2 is YFSETQ. V shed 3 bases and J shed 5 bases, with 14 bases lying between them. The CDR3 loop spans 14 amino acids. CDR3 nucleotides: TGCGCCAGCAGCTGGGGTTATGGGGTGGAGACCCAGTACTTC. It is translated as CASSWGYGVETQYF.

This clone is labeled medium-sized (0.01 to 0.1%). The identical CDR3 is also encoded by other nucleotide sequences in the sample. The chain recombines TRBV7-9 with TRBJ1-1; 7 bases match TRBD1. Germline loops: CDR1 SEHNR, CDR2 FQNEAQ (reference sequence). V dropped 1 base and J dropped 4; count of bases not matched to a gene: 6. The CDR3 is made up of 15 amino acids. The CDR3 reads CASSLDGRGSTEAFF. In DNA form, the CDR3 reads TGTGCCAGCAGCTTAGATGGCAGGGGGTCCACTGAAGCTTTCTTT.

The chain employs TRBV6-6 and TRBJ2-1; TRBD2 agrees at 9 bases. After removal of 3 bases from V and 5 bases from J, the junction contained 5 bases not matched to a gene. From germline, CDR1 is MNHNY and CDR2 SVGAGI (reference sequence). This CDR3 is built from 15 residues. The CDR3: CASSYLTSGDNEQFF. CDR3 DNA: TGTGCCAGCAGTTATTTGACTAGCGGAGACAATGAGCAGTTCTTC.

V and J are TRBV6-5 and TRBJ2-7, with D tentatively TRBD2 (5 bases). Trimming took 1 base from V and 6 from J, leaving 10 bases between them. This CDR3 has 13 amino acids. Germline loops: CDR1 MNHEY, CDR2 SVGAGI. This CDR3 reads CASSYWDRGEQYF. CDR3 bases: TGTGCCAGCAGTTACTGGGATCGGGGCGAGCAGTACTTC.

The rearrangement uses TRBV11-2 and TRBJ2-7, with D perhaps TRBD2 (6 bases). The CDR3 is made up of 17 amino acids. V was trimmed by 0 bases and J by 7 bases, leaving 22 bases between them. CDR1 is SGHAT and CDR2 is FQNNGV in the germline V gene. CDR3 DNA sequence: TGTGCCAGCAGCTTAGACGGACGGAGGGCAAGGGTTTGGGAGCAGTACTTC. Translating it yields CASSLDGRRARVWEQYF.

This clone was detected only once. The genes are TRBV5-1 and TRBJ1-3; maybe TRBD1 (5 bases). V was cut by 0 bases and J by 0 bases, with 7 bases left in between. This CDR3 has 15 residues. The germline gives CDR1 SGHRS, CDR2 YFSETQ. The CDR3 here is CASSLATGSGNTIYF. The CDR3 DNA is TGCGCCAGCAGCTTGGCTACAGGCTCTGGAAACACCATATATTTT.

Comment on this clone: Possible read error: a much larger clone is one base away. Other DNA variants within this sample encode the same CDR3. The V and J genes are TRBV16 and TRBJ2-5; D gene uncertain. Germline CDR1 reads KGHSY; CDR2 reads FQNENV. The CDR3 totals 11 residues. The CDR3 coding sequence is TGTGCCAGCAGCCAATCAGAGACCCAATACTTC. Translating gives CASSQSETQYF.

In this sample, this clone turned up a few times. The chain recombines TRBV19 with TRBJ2-7, with no clear D. In germline, CDR1 is LNHDA, CDR2 SQIVND (reference sequence). CDR3 length: 14 amino acids. V lost 3 bases and J 4 bases, leaving 13 bases between the germline ends. CDR3 sequence: CASSMAGGEYEQYF. DNA for the CDR3: TGTGCCAGTAGTATGGCAGGCGGAGAATACGAGCAGTACTTC.

This chain connects TRBV7-8 to TRBJ2-7; 13 positions agree with TRBD2. Losses at the gene ends were 1 base for V and 5 bases for J; bases not matched to a gene: 5. The CDR3 totals 16 residues. The germline gives CDR1 SGHVS, CDR2 FQNEAQ. CDR3 loop: CASSLVIGLAGDEQYF. In DNA form, the CDR3 reads TGTGCCAGCAGCTTAGTTATTGGACTAGCGGGAGACGAGCAGTACTTC.

The CDR3 DNA reads TGCGCCAGCAGCTTGATTGCAGGGAGGTCACTCGAGCAGTACTTC. It translates to CASSLIAGRSLEQYF. J is TRBJ2-7 and V is TRBV5-1; D possibly corresponds to TRBD2 (6 bases). CDR3 length equals 15 residues. The germline V and J ends were trimmed by 1 base and 6 bases, with 17 bases remaining between them. In germline, CDR1 is SGHRS, CDR2 YFSETQ.

The rearrangement joins TRBV2 to TRBJ1-2; TRBD1 matches at 9 bases. This CDR3 has 12 residues. V lost 7 bases, J lost 9 bases, and 6 bases stayed unmatched. In germline, CDR1 is SNHLY, CDR2 FYNNEI. CDR3 DNA sequence: TGTGCCAGCACTAGGGACAGGGTGAGCTACACCTTC. The encoded protein is CASTRDRVSYTF. The entire variable domain, with the rest obtained from reference TRBV2 and TRBJ1-2, is as follows: EPEVTQTPSHQVTQMGQEVILRCVPISNHLYFYWYRQILGQKVEFLVSFYNNEISEKSEIFDDQFSVERPDGSNFTLKIRSTKLEDSAMYFCASTRDRVSYTFGSGTRLTVV.

This chain connects TRBV28 to TRBJ2-5, with a possible D match to TRBD1 (6 bases). The CDR3 runs to 14 residues. V shed 5 bases and J shed 5 bases, with 15 bases lying between them. CDR1 MDHEN and CDR2 SYDVKM come from the germline V gene. CDR3: CASSLDRLWETQYF. The CDR3 DNA reads TGTGCCAGCAGTCTGGACAGACTTTGGGAGACCCAGTACTTC. The full variable domain, in which reference TRBV28 and TRBJ2-5 provide the parts outside the CDR3, is DVKVTQSSRYLVKRTGEKVFLECVQDMDHENMFWYRQDPGLGLRLIYFSYDVKMKEKGDIPEGYSVSREKKERFSLILESASTNQTSMYLCASSLDRLWETQYFGPGTRLLVL.

The chain links TRBV7-2 to TRBJ1-1; D ambiguous. Deletions cut 6 bases from V and 2 bases from J, with 10 bases between. This CDR3 has 13 residues. Per the germline V gene, CDR1 is SGHTA and CDR2 is FQGNSA. The CDR3 loop reads CASSLDANTEAFF. DNA for the CDR3: TGTGCCAGCAGTCTGGACGCAAACACTGAAGCTTTCTTT. Combining the CDR3 with reference TRBV7-2 and TRBJ1-1 gives the whole variable domain GAGVSQSPSNKVTEKGKDVELRCDPISGHTALYWYRQSLGQGLEFLIYFQGNSAPDKSGLPSDRFSAERTGGSVSTLTIQRTQQEDSAVYLCASSLDANTEAFFGQGTRLTVV.

This chain links TRBV27 with TRBJ2-2; D remains ambiguous. The V gene's germline CDR1 is MNHEY and CDR2 SMNVEV (reference sequence). V gave up 8 bases and J gave up 3 bases, with 7 bases separating them. The CDR3 is 12 amino acids. The CDR3 nucleotides read TGTGCCAGCCTCGGCCACACCGGGGAGCTGTTTTTT. As protein: CASLGHTGELFF.

The V gene is TRBV11-3, the J gene TRBJ2-1, with D possibly matching TRBD2 (5 bases). V gave up 2 bases and J gave up 8 bases, with 13 bases separating them. The CDR3 sequence is 14 residues long. The germline V gene encodes CDR1 SGHNT and CDR2 YENEEA. Written as DNA, the CDR3 is TGTGCCAGCAGCTTACGAGCGGCTGGCGATGAGCAGTTCTTC. As protein: CASSLRAAGDEQFF.

The chain employs TRBV11-2 and TRBJ2-5, with TRBD2 matching 11 bases. Germline CDR1 reads SGHAT; CDR2 reads FQNNGV. The J segment lost 3 bases and the V segment lost 0 bases, leaving 0 bases of the junction unmatched. CDR3 size: 15 residues. The CDR3 loop reads CASSLELAGEETQYF. CDR3 in DNA: TGTGCCAGCAGCTTAGAACTAGCGGGAGAAGAGACCCAGTACTTC.

The CDR3 is CASSPQFFHGYTF. The CDR3 nucleotides are TGTGCCAGTAGTCCCCAGTTCTTTCATGGCTACACCTTC. The V call is TRBV19, the J call TRBJ1-2; D is ambiguous. Trimming removed 5 bases at V and 6 bases at J, with 13 bases between. From germline, CDR1 is LNHDA and CDR2 SQIVND (reference sequence). CDR3 length: 13 residues. The complete variable domain, with remaining parts taken from reference TRBV19 and TRBJ1-2, reads DGGITQSPKYLFRKEGQNVTLSCEQNLNHDAMYWYRQDPGQGLRLIYYSQIVNDFQKGDIAEGYSVSREKKESFPLTVTSAQKNPTAFYLCASSPQFFHGYTFGSGTRLTVV.

In the case of this clone: The sample holds other DNA sequences that translate to the same CDR3. This chain links TRBV6-1 with TRBJ1-1, with D maybe TRBD1 (5 bases). CDR3 size: 14 residues. The V and J ends lost 6 bases and 3 bases respectively, with 14 bases between them. Germline assignment: CDR1 MNHNS and CDR2 SASEGT. For the CDR3, the DNA is TGTGCCAGCAGACAAAACACACAGGACACTGAAGCTTTCTTT. Amino acids: CASRQNTQDTEAFF.

This chain uses TRBV5-1 with TRBJ2-7; 9 nucleotides line up with TRBD2. V was pared by 4 bases and J by 3 bases, with 17 bases of the junction left unmatched. Germline V gene lookup returns CDR1 SGHRS and CDR2 YFSETQ. This CDR3 is built from 18 residues. CDR3 bases: TGCGCCAGCAGCGCCCACCCCGGGACTAGCTATTCCCGCTACGAGCAGTACTTC. This translates into CASSAHPGTSYSRYEQYF.

The chain has TRBV5-1 and TRBJ2-3; a possible D gene is TRBD1 (5 bases). Germline V gene sequence: CDR1 SGHRS, CDR2 YFSETQ. The CDR3 has 16 amino acids. Trimming pared 0 bases from V and 1 base from J, leaving 12 bases between. Here the CDR3 reads CASSLAPGSRTDTQYF. The CDR3, as DNA: TGCGCCAGCAGCTTGGCACCAGGGTCCCGCACAGATACGCAGTATTTT.

The rearrangement joins TRBV28 to TRBJ2-1; 10 bases agree with TRBD2. The CDR3 extends over 15 amino acids. Germline V gene data show CDR1 as MDHEN and CDR2 as SYDVKM. V dropped 6 bases and J dropped 12; count of bases not matched to a gene: 14. In DNA form, the CDR3 reads TGTGCCAGCAGAAAAGGACTAGCGGAACAAGGTCCGCAGTTCTTC. Its protein product is CASRKGLAEQGPQFF. The full variable domain, rest sourced from reference TRBV28 and TRBJ2-1, is DVKVTQSSRYLVKRTGEKVFLECVQDMDHENMFWYRQDPGLGLRLIYFSYDVKMKEKGDIPEGYSVSREKKERFSLILESASTNQTSMYLCASRKGLAEQGPQFFGPGTRLTVL.

This rearrangement joins TRBV11-1 to TRBJ2-7; 7 bases fit TRBD1. This CDR3 comprises 15 residues. Germline CDR1 is SGHAT and CDR2 is FQDESV (reference sequence). With V trimmed by 5 bases and J by 0 bases, 7 bases remained unmatched. This CDR3 is CASSRGRGPSYEQYF. In nucleotides, the CDR3 is TGTGCCAGCAGCAGGGGTAGGGGGCCCTCCTACGAGCAGTACTTC.

This chain uses TRBV28 with TRBJ2-5, with D maybe TRBD2 (6 bases). Trimming pared 2 bases from V and 3 bases from J, leaving 16 bases between. Germline V gives CDR1 MDHEN, CDR2 SYDVKM. CDR3 length: 16 amino acids. CDR3 amino acids: CASSLLGGATEETQYF. CDR3 bases: TGTGCCAGCAGTTTACTAGGAGGGGCGACTGAAGAGACCCAGTACTTC.

The gene calls are TRBV5-4 and TRBJ2-3, with D maybe TRBD1 (6 bases). Germline V gene data show CDR1 as SGHNT and CDR2 as YYREEE (reference sequence). The CDR3 consists of 16 residues. The ends were cut back, 0 bases at V and 0 bases at J, with 11 bases in the middle. This CDR3 is CASSLGGTFSTDTQYF. Written as DNA, the CDR3 is TGTGCCAGCAGCTTGGGGGGGACATTTAGCACAGATACGCAGTATTTT.

V usage is TRBV10-1 and J usage is TRBJ1-1; a weak D match, TRBD1 (5 bases). Germline V CDR1 and CDR2: WNHNN, SYGVQD (reference sequence). Trimming shortened V by 5 bases and J by 2 bases, and 12 bases separated the two germline ends. The CDR3 is made up of 14 amino acids. The CDR3 loop is CASSSDRDNTEAFF. CDR3 coding DNA: TGCGCCAGCAGTTCTGACAGAGATAACACTGAAGCTTTCTTT.

This clone was counted once. The J gene is TRBJ1-4, the V gene TRBV30, with 9 nucleotides matching TRBD1. J was trimmed by 6 bases and V by 3 bases; bases with no gene match: 5. Germline V lookup: CDR1 GTSNPN, CDR2 SVGIG (reference sequence). The CDR3 spans 14 residues. The CDR3 is CAWRSWTGDEKLFF. DNA of the CDR3: TGTGCCTGGAGGTCATGGACAGGGGATGAAAAACTGTTTTTT.